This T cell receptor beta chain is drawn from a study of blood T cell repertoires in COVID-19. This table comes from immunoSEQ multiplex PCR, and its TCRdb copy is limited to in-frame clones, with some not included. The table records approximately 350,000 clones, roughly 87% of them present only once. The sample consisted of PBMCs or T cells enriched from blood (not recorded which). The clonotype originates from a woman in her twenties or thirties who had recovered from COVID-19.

The CDR3 DNA sequence: TGCGCCAGCAGCCAAGTCACTAGCGGGGGGCGGGTTGAGCAGTTCTTC. It codes for CASSQVTSGGRVEQFF. This rearrangement joins TRBV4-1 to TRBJ2-1; 12 bases match TRBD2. The CDR3 totals 16 residues. The germline V gene has CDR1 MGHRA and CDR2 YSYEKL. Trimming at V came to 1 base and at J to 9 bases, leaving 7 bases not matched to a gene.